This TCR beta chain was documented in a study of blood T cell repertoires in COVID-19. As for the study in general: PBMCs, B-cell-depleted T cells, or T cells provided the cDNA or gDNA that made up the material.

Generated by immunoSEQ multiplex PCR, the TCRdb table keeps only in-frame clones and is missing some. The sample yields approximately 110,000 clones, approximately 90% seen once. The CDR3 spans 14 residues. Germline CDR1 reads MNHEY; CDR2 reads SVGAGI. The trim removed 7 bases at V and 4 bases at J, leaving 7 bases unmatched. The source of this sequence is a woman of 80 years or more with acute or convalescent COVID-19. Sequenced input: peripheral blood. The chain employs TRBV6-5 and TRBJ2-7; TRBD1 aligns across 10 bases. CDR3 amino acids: CASTRGQGGYEQYF. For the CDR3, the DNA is TGTGCCAGCACCAGAGGACAGGGGGGTTACGAGCAGTACTTC.